This TCR beta chain comes out of a study of T cells in Graves' hyperthyroidism and ophthalmopathy. Study-level findings and limits: The model identified upcoming ophthalmopathy a median 6.5 months ahead of onset.

Using RNA transcripts as the source, TCR beta CDR3 regions were amplified. Researchers ran a first-round RT-PCR on the TCR CDR3 using the HTBI primer set. TCRdb re-called the multiplex PCR reads with MiXCR, one entry per CDR3 protein. The sample carries 500,000 to 650,000 distinct CDR3 sequences, about 20% recorded once. V was clipped by 6 bases and J by 3 bases, with 17 bases between them. The CDR3 extends over 15 amino acids. Germline values: CDR1 MDHEN, CDR2 SYDVKM. This clonotype appeared a few times. Its antigen is not known. Ophthalmopathy cases scored 3 or more on the Clinical Activity Score and 4 or more on NOSPECS grade, with duration below 3 months. PBMCs were sourced from more than 9 ml fresh peripheral blood.

The chain carries TRBV28 and TRBJ1-2, with D tentatively TRBD1 (6 bases). This clonotype was obtained from a middle-aged man with Graves' ophthalmopathy. Input material: blood. CDR3 residues: CASSRPWGGDYGYTF. In DNA form, the CDR3 reads TGTGCCAGCAGCCGACCGTGGGGGGGCGACTATGGCTACACCTTC.